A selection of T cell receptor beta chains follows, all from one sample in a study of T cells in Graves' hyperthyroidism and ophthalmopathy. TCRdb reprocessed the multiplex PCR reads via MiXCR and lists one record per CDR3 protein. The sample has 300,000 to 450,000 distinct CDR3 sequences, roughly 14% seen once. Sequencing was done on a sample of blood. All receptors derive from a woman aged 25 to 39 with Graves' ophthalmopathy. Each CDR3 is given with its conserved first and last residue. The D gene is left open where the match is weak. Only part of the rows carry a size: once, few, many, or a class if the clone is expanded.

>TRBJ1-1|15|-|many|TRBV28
TGTGCCAGCAGTTTATTAGGGACCGGTGGCACTGAAGCTTTCTTT
CASSLLGTGGTEAFF
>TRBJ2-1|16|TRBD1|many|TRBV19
TGTGCCAGTAGTCTACTTGGGGACAGGGAGAACAATGAGCAGTTCTTC
CASSLLGDRENNEQFF
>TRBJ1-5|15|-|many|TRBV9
TGTGCCAGCAGCGATAGTGTAGGCTTTAATCAGCCCCAGCATTTT
CASSDSVGFNQPQHF
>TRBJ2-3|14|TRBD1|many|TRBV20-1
TGCAGTGCTAGAGATCAGGGACAGGGGGATACGCAGTATTTT
CSARDQGQGDTQYF
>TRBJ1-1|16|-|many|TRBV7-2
TGTGCCAGCAGCTTAGCTCGGGACCGCGTGAACACTGAAGCTTTCTTT
CASSLARDRVNTEAFF
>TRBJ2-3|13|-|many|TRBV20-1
TGCAGTGCTGGATCCCTAGCGTCAGATACGCAGTATTTT
CSAGSLASDTQYF
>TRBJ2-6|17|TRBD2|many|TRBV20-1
TGCAGTGCCCTGGGGGGAGGGCCACTCTCTGGGGCCAACGTCCTGACTTTC
CSALGGGPLSGANVLTF
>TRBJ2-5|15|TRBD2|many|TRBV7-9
TGTGCCAGCAGCCCGGGGACTAGCAGCCAAGAGACCCAGTACTTC
CASSPGTSSQETQYF
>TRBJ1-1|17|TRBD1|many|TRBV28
TGTGCCAGCAGTTTAAGTCGGACAGGGGGCGCGGACACTGAAGCTTTCTTT
CASSLSRTGGADTEAFF
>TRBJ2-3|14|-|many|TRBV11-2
TGTGCCAGCAGCTTTGGGGGCGCGACAGATACGCAGTATTTT
CASSFGGATDTQYF
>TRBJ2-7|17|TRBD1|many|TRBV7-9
TGTGCCAGCAGCTTAGCAGCCAGGGGACAGACTACCTACGAGCAGTACTTC
CASSLAARGQTTYEQYF
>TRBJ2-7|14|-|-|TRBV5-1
TGCGCCAGCAGCTTGATTGGTGGCTTCTACGAGCAGTACTTC
CASSLIGGFYEQYF
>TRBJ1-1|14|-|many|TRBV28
TGTGCCAGCAGCCCTTGGTCTTCGGGGCGTCAGGCTTTCTTT
CASSPWSSGRQAFF
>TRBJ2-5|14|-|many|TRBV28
TGTGCCAGCAGTTTACAGGGGACTATAGAGACCCAGTACTTC
CASSLQGTIETQYF
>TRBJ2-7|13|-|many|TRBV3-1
TGTGCCAGCAGCCAAGTTGGAGTCTACGAGCAGTACTTC
CASSQVGVYEQYF
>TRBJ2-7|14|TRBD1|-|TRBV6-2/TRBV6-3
TGTGCCAGCAGTTCCCGGGACAGGGAATACGAGCAGTACTTC
CASSSRDREYEQYF
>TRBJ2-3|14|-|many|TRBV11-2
TGTGCCAGCAGCTGGGGCAGGGGGGAAGATACGCAGTATTTT
CASSWGRGEDTQYF
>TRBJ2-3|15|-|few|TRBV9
TGTGCCAGCAGCGTAGAAGGGTCTAGCACAGATACGCAATATTTT
CASSVEGSSTDTQYF
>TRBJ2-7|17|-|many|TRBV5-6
TGTGCCAGCAGCCCCAGGGCTGCGGGTGTCGTCTCCTACGAGCAGTACTTC
CASSPRAAGVVSYEQYF
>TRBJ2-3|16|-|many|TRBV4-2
TGTGCCAGCAGCCAAGAAGCACAGCTTAGCACAGATACGCAGTATTTT
CASSQEAQLSTDTQYF
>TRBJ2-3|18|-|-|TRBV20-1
TGCAGTGCTAGAGGGGTGTCGATGCGACAGCAGCGCACAGATACGCAGTATTTT
CSARGVSMRQQRTDTQYF
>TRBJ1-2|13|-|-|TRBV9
TGTGCCAGCGGGGGGCGACTGAACTATGGCTACACCTTC
CASGGRLNYGYTF
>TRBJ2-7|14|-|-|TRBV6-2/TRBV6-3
TGTGCCAGCAGTTCCCCCCCTTACTTAGGAGAGCAGTACTTC
CASSSPPYLGEQYF
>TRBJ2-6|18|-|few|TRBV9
TGTGCCAGCAGCCCCCGGGAGGGGGCCGGCTCTGGGGCCAACGTCCTGACTTTC
CASSPREGAGSGANVLTF
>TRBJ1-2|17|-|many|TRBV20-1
TGCAGTGCCAGGGCGCTTAAGGGGGGGCCGGATCCCTATGGCTACACCTTC
CSARALKGGPDPYGYTF
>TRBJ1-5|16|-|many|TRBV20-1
TGCAGTGCTAGAGACTCCCAGACGGGGGGCAATCAGCCCCAGCATTTT
CSARDSQTGGNQPQHF
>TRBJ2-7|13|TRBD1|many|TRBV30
TGTGCCTGGAACAGGGGAAACATCGACGAGCAGTACTTC
CAWNRGNIDEQYF
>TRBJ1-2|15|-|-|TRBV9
TGTGCCAGCAGCGTAGGCTGGGGGGGGGACTATGGCTACACCTTC
CASSVGWGGDYGYTF
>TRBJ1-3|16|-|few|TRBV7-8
TGTGCCAGCAGCCCACCGCGGGGGCTAGGAGGAAACACCATATATTTT
CASSPPRGLGGNTIYF
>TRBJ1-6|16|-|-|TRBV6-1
TGTGCCAGCAGGACCCTGAGGAGCTCCTATAATTCACCCCTCCACTTT
CASRTLRSSYNSPLHF
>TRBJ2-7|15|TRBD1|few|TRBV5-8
TGTGCCAGCAGCCAAGCGGACAGGGTAGGCTACGAGCAGTACTTC
CASSQADRVGYEQYF
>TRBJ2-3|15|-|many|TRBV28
TGTGCCAGCAGTTTAGTGACAGGAAGCACAGATACGCAGTATTTT
CASSLVTGSTDTQYF
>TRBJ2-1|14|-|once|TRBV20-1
TGCAGTGCTAGGCGCGTAGATACGTACAATGAGCAGTTCTTC
CSARRVDTYNEQFF
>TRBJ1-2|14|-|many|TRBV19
TGTGCCAGTAGTCCAGACATCCGGGTGATTGGCTACACCTTC
CASSPDIRVIGYTF
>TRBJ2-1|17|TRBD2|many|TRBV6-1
TGTGCCAGCAGTGCCCTGCTAGCGGGGGGGCCGGACAATGAGCAGTTCTTC
CASSALLAGGPDNEQFF
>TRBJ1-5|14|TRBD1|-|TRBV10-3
TGTGCCATCAGTGAGAGGGACAGCCAGCAGCCCCAGCATTTT
CAISERDSQQPQHF
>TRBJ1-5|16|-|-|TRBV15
TGTGCCACCAGCAGGTACGTAGGGGATAGCAATCAGCCCCAGCATTTT
CATSRYVGDSNQPQHF
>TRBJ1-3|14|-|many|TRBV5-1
TGCGCCACCAGGCCCGAGAGCTCTGGAAACACCATATATTTT
CATRPESSGNTIYF
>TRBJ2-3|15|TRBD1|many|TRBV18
TGTGCCAGCTCACCGGGCAGGGGGCGTCCAGATACGCAGTATTTT
CASSPGRGRPDTQYF
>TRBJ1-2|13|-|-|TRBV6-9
TGTGCCAGCAGTTATAAGGGCCACTATGGCTACACCTTC
CASSYKGHYGYTF
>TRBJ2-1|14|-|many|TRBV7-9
TGTGCCAGCAGCTTAGGTGCAGGGCGAGGTGAGCAGTTCTTC
CASSLGAGRGEQFF